Below, 22 T cell receptor beta chains from the same sample are listed, as sequenced in a study of CD8+ T cells in alopecia areata. This sample's treatment: oral pan-JAK inhibitor, 5-10 mg twice daily. RNA, once extracted, was reverse transcribed into cDNA for use as the sequencing template. Clones were read by immunoSEQ multiplex PCR, and TCRdb kept only the in-frame ones, dropping some. Counted here are approximately 200,000 clones, roughly three fifths occurring once; the ten biggest clones make up less than 0.8%. Specimen: CD4+ T cells sorted from blood, collected at week 4, from a patient treated with tofacitinib. The origin of the receptors is a human donor with alopecia areata.

This chain uses TRBV27 with TRBJ2-5; unclear D gene. The CDR3 length is 13 residues. Germline CDR1 reads MNHEY; CDR2 reads SMNVEV (reference sequence). Trimming stripped 4 bases from V and 5 bases from J, with 11 bases between. The DNA of the CDR3 is TGTGCCAGCAGTTATGGTGTCGGGGAGACCCAGTACTTC. It translates to CASSYGVGETQYF.

The chain joins TRBV19 to TRBJ1-5; D is unclear. This CDR3 comprises 12 residues. V dropped 5 bases and J dropped 5 bases, with 7 bases sitting between them. Per germline, CDR1 LNHDA and CDR2 SQIVND (reference sequence). The CDR3 reads CASSPPDQPQHF. The CDR3, as DNA: TGTGCCAGTAGTCCCCCCGATCAGCCCCAGCATTTT.

The chain uses TRBV4-2 and TRBJ2-3; 10 bases match TRBD2. The junction had 2 bases not matched to a gene; V was cut back by 0 bases and J by 2 bases. Per germline, CDR1 LGHNA and CDR2 YNFKEQ. This CDR3 spans 16 amino acids. The CDR3 DNA follows: TGTGCCAGCAGCCAAGAAGCGGGAGGGTACACAGATACGCAGTATTTT. This codes for CASSQEAGGYTDTQYF.

The rearrangement uses TRBV29-1 and TRBJ1-2; a possible D gene is TRBD1 (6 bases). The CDR3 has 13 residues. V gave up 5 bases and J gave up 2 bases, with 12 bases separating them. Looked up from germline, CDR1 is SQVTM and CDR2 is ANQGSEA. The CDR3: CSVNGGQNYGYTF. The CDR3 bases are TGCAGCGTTAATGGGGGGCAGAACTATGGCTACACCTTC.

The V call is TRBV30, the J call TRBJ2-2; D is possibly TRBD1 (6 bases). Germline CDR1 GTSNPN, CDR2 SVGIG (reference sequence). The length of the CDR3 is 14 residues. V lost 1 base and J lost 4, with 10 bases in between. CDR3 nucleotide sequence: TGTGCCTGGAGTGCCCAAGGGGGCACCGGGGAGCTGTTTTTT. Its translation is CAWSAQGGTGELFF.

The chain links TRBV25-1 to TRBJ1-2, with D maybe TRBD1 (5 bases). This CDR3 has 13 residues. The V end was cut by 2 bases, the J end by 6 bases, with 10 bases between. Germline assignment: CDR1 MGHDK and CDR2 SYGVNS. In DNA form, the CDR3 reads TGTGCCAGCAGTGAAGGGGGACGTGATGGCTACACCTTC. Protein sequence: CASSEGGRDGYTF.

This clone was counted ten times or more. The J gene is TRBJ2-7, the V gene TRBV7-9; 9 nucleotides line up with TRBD2. The trim removed 4 bases at V and 6 bases at J, leaving 7 bases unmatched. The CDR3 is 14 amino acids. CDR1 is SEHNR, CDR2 FQNEAQ, per germline (reference sequence). The CDR3 is CASSSYSGRGEQYF. The CDR3 nucleotides are TGTGCCAGCAGCTCGTATAGCGGGAGAGGCGAGCAGTACTTC.

The genes are TRBV29-1 and TRBJ2-1, with D perhaps matching TRBD2 (6 bases). CDR3 length: 12 residues. V was trimmed by 7 bases and J by 3 bases, leaving 10 bases between them. CDR1 is SQVTM and CDR2 is ANQGSEA in the germline V gene. The CDR3 is CSGRLGYNEQFF. CDR3 sequence (DNA): TGCAGCGGCCGACTAGGCTACAATGAGCAGTTCTTC.

This clone showed up just once. This chain's CDR3 is CAIRAGNYGYTF. The CDR3 DNA reads as TGTGCCATCAGGGCGGGGAACTATGGCTACACCTTC. The chain couples TRBV10-3 to TRBJ1-2; D remains unclear. Germline V gene lookup returns CDR1 ENHRY and CDR2 SYGVKD. This CDR3 spans 12 amino acids. V gave up 6 bases and J gave up 2 bases, with 7 bases separating them.

A word on this clone: Different DNA sequences within this sample yield the same CDR3. The chain has TRBV5-1 and TRBJ2-5; the D gene is possibly TRBD1 (5 bases). The CDR3 sequence is 13 residues long. The V end lost 0 bases, the J end lost 4 bases, and 7 bases lay between the germline ends. Per the germline V gene, CDR1 is SGHRS and CDR2 is YFSETQ. The chain's CDR3 is CASSLAGLETQYF. In nucleotides, the CDR3 is TGCGCCAGCAGCTTGGCAGGGCTAGAGACCCAGTACTTC. The full variable domain, completed using reference TRBV5-1 and TRBJ2-5, is KAGVTQTPRYLIKTRGQQVTLSCSPISGHRSVSWYQQTPGQGLQFLFEYFSETQRNKGNFPGRFSGRQFSNSRSEMNVSTLELGDSALYLCASSLAGLETQYFGPGTRLLVL.

The chain has TRBV29-1 and TRBJ1-2; 8 nucleotides line up with TRBD1. This CDR3 comprises 13 residues. V shed 6 bases and J 8 bases; nucleotides not matched to a gene: 11. Germline lookup yields CDR1 SQVTM and CDR2 ANQGSEA. The CDR3 DNA reads as TGCAGCGTCGTACAGGGGGACGGAAAAGGCTACACCTTC. It translates to CSVVQGDGKGYTF.

The V call is TRBV7-9, the J call TRBJ2-3, with no clear D. Germline V gives CDR1 SEHNR, CDR2 FQNEAQ (reference sequence). V was trimmed by 4 bases and J by 4 bases, leaving 6 bases between them. The CDR3 runs 12 residues. The CDR3 nucleotides read TGTGCCAGCAGCTCATCAGCAGATACGCAGTATTTT. Amino acid sequence: CASSSSADTQYF.

The chain carries TRBV29-1 and TRBJ2-1, with no clear D. CDR3 size: 11 residues. Per the germline V gene, CDR1 is SQVTM and CDR2 is ANQGSEA. Trimming pared 4 bases from V and 4 bases from J, leaving 5 bases between. The CDR3 loop is CSVGVYNEQFF. The CDR3 DNA reads TGCAGCGTTGGCGTATACAATGAGCAGTTCTTC.

The genes are TRBV29-1 and TRBJ2-7; D unclear. The CDR3 totals 11 residues. CDR1 and CDR2 (germline): SQVTM, ANQGSEA. Trimming shortened V by 4 bases and J by 5 bases, and 9 bases separated the two germline ends. The CDR3: CSVGPYNEQYF. CDR3 sequence (DNA): TGCAGCGTTGGGCCGTATAACGAGCAGTACTTC.

This clone was detected only a few times. The rearrangement links TRBV29-1 to TRBJ2-7; 7 bases fit TRBD2. The germline gives CDR1 SQVTM, CDR2 ANQGSEA. V was clipped by 5 bases and J by 3 bases; unmatched bases: 4. The CDR3 sequence is 12 residues long. The CDR3 nucleotides are TGCAGCGTTTTGAGCGGGGTCTACGAGCAGTACTTC. Protein product: CSVLSGVYEQYF.

J is TRBJ1-2 and V is TRBV30, with 8 bases fitting TRBD1. Per the germline V gene, CDR1 is GTSNPN and CDR2 is SVGIG (reference sequence). V was clipped by 1 base and J by 8 bases; unmatched bases: 6. The CDR3 covers 13 residues. The DNA of the CDR3 is TGTGCCTGGAGTGGCGGACAGGGAGGAGGCTACACCTTC. Amino acids: CAWSGGQGGGYTF. Combining the CDR3 with reference TRBV30 and TRBJ1-2 gives the whole variable domain SQTIHQWPATLVQPVGSPLSLECTVEGTSNPNLYWYRQAAGRGLQLLFYSVGIGQISSEVPQNLSASRPQDRQFILSSKKLLLSDSGFYLCAWSGGQGGGYTFGSGTRLTVV.

As concerns this clone: The sample holds other DNA sequences that translate to the same CDR3. The chain recombines TRBV18 with TRBJ2-5; no definite D call. V lost 3 bases and J lost 4, with 3 bases in between. Per the germline V gene, CDR1 is KGHSH and CDR2 is LQKENI. The CDR3 has 11 amino acids. The CDR3 region is CASSPSETQYF. CDR3 coding DNA: TGTGCCAGCTCACCCTCAGAGACCCAGTACTTC.

In its sample, this clone was seen once. This chain links TRBV19 with TRBJ2-7, with 11 bases matching TRBD2. The junction had 7 bases not matched to a gene; V was cut back by 3 bases and J by 3 bases. Germline CDR1 is LNHDA and CDR2 is SQIVND (reference sequence). This CDR3 region has 16 residues. The CDR3 protein is CASSMEASGRIYEQYF. In DNA form, the CDR3 reads TGTGCCAGTAGTATGGAGGCTAGCGGGAGGATCTACGAGCAGTACTTC.

The table lists this clone with a few counts. Additional DNA sequences in this sample encode the identical CDR3. This chain uses TRBV2 with TRBJ1-5, with 8 nucleotides matching TRBD1. Germline trimming cut 4 bases from V and 1 base from J; bases unmatched to any gene: 0. The CDR3 length is 14 residues. Germline CDR1 and CDR2: SNHLY and FYNNEI. The CDR3 DNA is TGTGCCAGCAGTGGACAGGGGAGCAATCAGCCCCAGCATTTT. It translates to CASSGQGSNQPQHF.

V is TRBV10-3 and J is TRBJ1-5; maybe TRBD1 (6 bases). Trimming cost V 6 bases and J 3 bases, with 9 bases left between them. The CDR3 runs 13 residues. Germline CDR1 ENHRY, CDR2 SYGVKD. CDR3 region: CAIRQGANQPQHF. The CDR3 DNA sequence: TGTGCCATCAGACAGGGTGCCAATCAGCCCCAGCATTTT.

This clone has more than one count but fewer than ten. V usage is TRBV30 and J usage is TRBJ2-1; 13 nucleotides align to TRBD2. Unmatched junction bases numbered 18, after V lost 5 bases and J lost 5 bases. Looked up from germline, CDR1 is GTSNPN and CDR2 is SVGIG (reference sequence). The CDR3 length is 19 residues. For the CDR3, the DNA is TGTGCCTGGCGTCTCCGACTAGCGGGAGGTTACAGTTTCCACAATGAGCAGTTCTTC. Its translation: CAWRLRLAGGYSFHNEQFF.

The table lists this clone with a few counts. This sequence joins TRBV29-1 and TRBJ2-4, with D uncertain. The V and J ends lost 0 bases and 6 bases respectively, with 15 bases between them. CDR3 length equals 15 residues. Germline assignment: CDR1 SQVTM and CDR2 ANQGSEA. As DNA, the CDR3 is TGCAGCGTTGAAGACCCTGGCCAAACGTTAAACATTCAGTACTTC. The encoded protein is CSVEDPGQTLNIQYF.